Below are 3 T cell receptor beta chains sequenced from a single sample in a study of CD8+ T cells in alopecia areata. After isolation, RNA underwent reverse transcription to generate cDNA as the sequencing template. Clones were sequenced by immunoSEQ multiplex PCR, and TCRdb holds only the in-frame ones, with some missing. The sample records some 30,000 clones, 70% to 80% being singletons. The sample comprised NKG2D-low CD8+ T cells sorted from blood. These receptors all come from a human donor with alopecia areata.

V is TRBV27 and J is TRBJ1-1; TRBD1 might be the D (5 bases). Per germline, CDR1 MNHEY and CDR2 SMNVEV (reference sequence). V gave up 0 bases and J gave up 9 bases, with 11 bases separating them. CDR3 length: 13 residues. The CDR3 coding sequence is TGTGCCAGCAGTTTATCGGGAGGGGAAAAAGCTTTCTTT. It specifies CASSLSGGEKAFF.

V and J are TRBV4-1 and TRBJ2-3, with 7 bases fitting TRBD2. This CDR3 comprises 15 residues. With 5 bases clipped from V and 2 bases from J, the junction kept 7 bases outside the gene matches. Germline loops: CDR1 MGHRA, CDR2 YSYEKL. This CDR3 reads CASSTNRGDTDTQYF. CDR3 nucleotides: TGCGCCAGCAGCACCAACCGGGGGGACACAGATACGCAGTATTTT.

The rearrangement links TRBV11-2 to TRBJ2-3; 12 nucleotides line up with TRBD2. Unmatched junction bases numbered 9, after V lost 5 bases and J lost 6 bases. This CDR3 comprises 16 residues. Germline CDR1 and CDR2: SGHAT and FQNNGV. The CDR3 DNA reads TGTGCCAGCAGCGGTCCTAGCGGGGGGGCTGTGGATACGCAGTATTTT. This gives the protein CASSGPSGGAVDTQYF.